The 22 T cell receptor beta chains given below trace back to one sample, sequenced in a study of shared clonotypes between healthy human individuals. TCRdb keeps only in-frame clones here, not all; method: immunoSEQ multiplex PCR. The sample gives a few million clones, more than 90% of which show up once; over 0.12% is in the top ten. The sequenced sample was naive CD4+ T cells sorted from blood. Indicated subset: CD45RA+ positively selected. Receptors originate from a man between 18 and 29 years old in good health.

This clone was seen just once. Other DNA sequences in this specimen translate into the identical CDR3. V gene TRBV5-4 combines with J gene TRBJ2-5, with 7 bases identical to TRBD1. V was clipped by 0 bases and J by 5 bases; unmatched bases: 4. From germline, CDR1 is SGHNT and CDR2 YYREEE (reference sequence). The CDR3 is 14 amino acids. CDR3 protein: CASSLAGGRETQYF. The CDR3 DNA is TGTGCCAGCAGCTTGGCAGGGGGAAGGGAGACCCAGTACTTC.

The gene calls are TRBV11-2 and TRBJ2-3; D gene uncertain. CDR3 size: 14 residues. Trimming removed 5 bases from V and 2 bases from J, with 11 bases in between. Germline lookup yields CDR1 SGHAT and CDR2 FQNNGV. CDR3 loop: CASSRNRFTDTQYF. CDR3 bases: TGTGCCAGCAGCCGGAACAGATTCACAGATACGCAGTATTTT.

The CDR3 DNA sequence: TGTGCCAGCACCCAATCCGGGGAGCTGTTTTTT. It specifies CASTQSGELFF. The chain carries TRBV7-9 and TRBJ2-2; the D is unclear. The CDR3 consists of 11 residues. V lost 7 bases and J lost 6, with 6 bases in between. Germline-derived CDR1 and CDR2 are SEHNR and FQNEAQ (reference sequence). Full variable domain (remainder filled in from reference TRBV7-9 and TRBJ2-2): DTGVSQNPRHKITKRGQNVTFRCDPISEHNRLYWYRQTLGQGPEFLTYFQNEAQLEKSRLLSDRFSAERPKGSFSTLEIQRTEQGDSAMYLCASTQSGELFFGEGSRLTVL.

V usage is TRBV7-2 and J usage is TRBJ1-2; D gene ambiguous. V lost 5 bases to trimming and J lost 4 bases, with 14 bases between them. The CDR3 is 14 residues long. Germline assignment: CDR1 SGHTA and CDR2 FQGNSA. The CDR3 is CASSLPVGSYGYTF. CDR3 nucleotides: TGTGCCAGCAGCCTCCCGGTGGGGTCCTATGGCTACACCTTC.

This chain uses TRBV10-1 with TRBJ2-7, with TRBD1 identical over 9 bases. The CDR3 covers 15 residues. CDR1 is WNHNN, CDR2 SYGVQD, per germline (reference sequence). Trimming at V came to 0 bases and at J to 4 bases, leaving 4 bases not matched to a gene. CDR3 sequence reads: CASSESTGGMYEQYF. CDR3 DNA: TGCGCCAGCAGTGAGTCAACAGGGGGCATGTACGAGCAGTACTTC.

As to this clone: The sample carries other DNA sequences with the same CDR3. The genes are TRBV10-3 and TRBJ1-1; a weak D match, TRBD1 (5 bases). The ends were cut back, 1 base at V and 1 base at J, with 7 bases in the middle. Germline loops: CDR1 ENHRY, CDR2 SYGVKD. This CDR3 has 14 amino acids. CDR3 sequence reads: CAISEFGGNTEAFF. CDR3 coding DNA: TGTGCCATCAGTGAGTTTGGGGGGAACACTGAAGCTTTCTTT.

The chain carries TRBV5-8 and TRBJ1-2; 7 nucleotides align to TRBD1. The CDR3 covers 14 residues. The V and J ends lost 4 bases and 5 bases, in that order; junction bases with no gene match: 8. Germline values: CDR1 SGHTS, CDR2 YDEGEE. The CDR3 is CASSRSAGGYGYTF. Here the CDR3 DNA reads TGTGCCAGCAGCCGGTCGGCAGGGGGTTATGGCTACACCTTC.

The V gene is TRBV7-8, the J gene TRBJ2-5, with unresolved D. The CDR3 loop spans 14 amino acids. Per germline, CDR1 SGHVS and CDR2 FQNEAQ. V dropped 6 bases and J dropped 4 bases, with 15 bases sitting between them. The CDR3 DNA reads as TGTGCCAGCAGACGGCCGTGGATGCGAGAGACCCAGTACTTC. Translated: CASRRPWMRETQYF.

The V gene is TRBV6-5, the J gene TRBJ2-4; no clear D. Trimming took 6 bases from V and 0 from J, leaving 9 bases between them. Germline V gene sequence: CDR1 MNHEY, CDR2 SVGAGI. CDR3 length equals 14 residues. The DNA of the CDR3 is TGTGCCAGCAGCACCACCTTAGCCAAAAACATTCAGTACTTC. It yields the protein CASSTTLAKNIQYF.

CDR3 in DNA: TGTGCCAGCAGCGTAGACGGCAGGGGGCGTGATACGCAGTATTTT. Amino acid sequence: CASSVDGRGRDTQYF. This rearrangement joins TRBV9 to TRBJ2-3; the match to TRBD1 covers 8 bases. Germline V gene lookup returns CDR1 SGDLS and CDR2 YYNGEE. The CDR3 covers 15 residues. V was clipped by 0 bases and J by 6 bases; unmatched bases: 6.

The chain carries TRBV21-1 and TRBJ2-7; the DNA was not compared with TRBD2, the D call given in the table. TRBV21-1 is recorded as a pseudogene. This CDR3 has 13 amino acids. CDR3 nucleotide sequence: TGTGCCAGCCCCTATAAGGAGGGCTACGAGCAGTACTTC. This encodes CASPYKEGYEQYF.

The chain couples TRBV7-2 to TRBJ2-5; D is possibly TRBD2 (6 bases). The germline V gene has CDR1 SGHTA and CDR2 FQGNSA. The length of the CDR3 is 17 residues. V shed 6 bases and J shed 3 bases, with 23 bases lying between them. The CDR3 sequence is CASRSLRGAPLKETQYF. CDR3 nucleotide sequence: TGTGCCAGCAGATCACTGCGGGGTGCCCCGCTGAAAGAGACCCAGTACTTC.

The chain combines TRBV6-6 with TRBJ1-1; D not certain. V shed 6 bases and J shed 2 bases, with 4 bases lying between them. This CDR3 region has 11 residues. Germline V gives CDR1 MNHNY, CDR2 SVGAGI (reference sequence). CDR3 loop: CASRANTEAFF. The DNA of the CDR3 is TGTGCCAGCAGAGCCAACACTGAAGCTTTCTTT.

Of note for this clone: This specimen includes other DNA sequences encoding the same CDR3. The rearrangement links TRBV4-3 to TRBJ2-7, with TRBD2 identical over 13 bases. Germline V gene data show CDR1 as LGHNA and CDR2 as YSLEER. Trimming took 2 bases from V and 4 from J; bases not matched to a gene: 2. CDR3 size: 15 residues. CDR3 in amino acids: CASSQLLAGGYEQYF. The DNA for the CDR3 is TGCGCCAGCAGCCAACTACTAGCGGGAGGGTACGAGCAGTACTTC.

The V gene is TRBV14, the J gene TRBJ1-2; TRBD1 matches 12 bases. This CDR3 has 15 amino acids. Germline V CDR1 and CDR2: SGHDN, FVKESK. V was pared by 2 bases and J by 8 bases, with 6 bases of the junction left unmatched. The DNA for the CDR3 is TGTGCCAGCAGCCAAACCGGGACAGGGGGCCGGGGCTACACCTTC. Encoded protein: CASSQTGTGGRGYTF.

This clone came up a few times. J is TRBJ1-1 and V is TRBV18; TRBD1 is a possible D gene (6 bases). The CDR3 runs to 15 residues. Trimming removed 1 base from V and 1 base from J, with 10 bases in between. Germline CDR1 is KGHSH and CDR2 is LQKENI. CDR3 bases: TGTGCCAGCTCACCACAGACAGGTGGGAACACTGAAGCTTTCTTT. As protein: CASSPQTGGNTEAFF.

The chain joins TRBV9 to TRBJ2-1; TRBD2 aligns across 12 bases. The germline CDR1 and CDR2 sequences are SGDLS and YYNGEE. This CDR3 is 15 amino acids long. V shed 2 bases and J 9 bases; nucleotides not matched to a gene: 6. The CDR3 sequence is CASSVLTSGSFEQFF. CDR3 in DNA: TGTGCCAGCAGCGTCTTGACTAGCGGGAGTTTTGAGCAGTTCTTC.

This clone showed up just once. The rearrangement joins TRBV10-3 to TRBJ2-5; D unclear. The ends were cut back, 4 bases at V and 5 bases at J, with 8 bases in the middle. Germline V gives CDR1 ENHRY, CDR2 SYGVKD. The CDR3 runs to 12 residues. CDR3 bases: TGTGCCATCAGTGCGGGTCTCGAGACCCAGTACTTC. Translating gives CAISAGLETQYF.

CDR3 region: CASSNLAGPSYEQYF. CDR3 nucleotides: TGTGCCAGTAGCAATCTAGCGGGGCCATCCTACGAGCAGTACTTC. The rearrangement uses TRBV19 and TRBJ2-7; TRBD2 matches 9 bases. V was pared by 6 bases and J by 1 base, with 7 bases of the junction left unmatched. Germline assignment: CDR1 LNHDA and CDR2 SQIVND (reference sequence). CDR3 length: 15 residues.

The J gene is TRBJ1-4, the V gene TRBV27; tentative D call: TRBD1 (5 bases). Germline V gene sequence: CDR1 MNHEY, CDR2 SMNVEV (reference sequence). The CDR3 spans 18 residues. Trimming cost V 1 base and J 4 bases, with 19 bases left between them. The CDR3 sequence is CASSLFGLGGGNNEKLFF. The CDR3 DNA reads as TGTGCCAGCAGTTTATTCGGTCTGGGGGGAGGGAATAATGAAAAACTGTTTTTT.

This clone was counted a single time. Additional DNA sequences in this sample encode the identical CDR3. The chain's CDR3 is CASSLERGTDTQYF. The DNA for the CDR3 is TGCGCCAGCAGCTTGGAAAGGGGCACAGATACGCAGTATTTT. The rearrangement links TRBV5-1 to TRBJ2-3, with D unclear. Germline V CDR1 and CDR2: SGHRS, YFSETQ. V gave up 0 bases and J gave up 1 base, with 6 bases separating them. The length of the CDR3 is 14 residues.

V usage is TRBV5-1 and J usage is TRBJ1-4; tentative D call: TRBD1 (5 bases). CDR3 size: 12 residues. The germline CDR1 and CDR2 sequences are SGHRS and YFSETQ. The V gene lost 4 bases and the J gene lost 10 bases, with 11 bases spanning the gap. The CDR3 is CASSPDGGKLFF. Here the CDR3 DNA reads TGCGCCAGCAGCCCGGACGGGGGAAAACTGTTTTTT.